What follows are 16 T cell receptor beta chains derived from one specimen sequenced in a study of technical replicates of blood from a few donors. Generated by immunoSEQ multiplex PCR, the TCRdb table keeps only in-frame clones and is missing some. Of roughly 100,000 clones listed, approximately 94% were seen once; the top ten hold around 0.24%. Source material: T cells isolated from PBMCs. Source of these receptors: a human donor in good health.

V usage is TRBV11-3 and J usage is TRBJ1-2, with TRBD1 identical over 10 bases. V lost 0 bases and J lost 3; bases outside the gene matches: 4. This CDR3 has 16 residues. The V gene's germline CDR1 is SGHNT and CDR2 YENEEA. The CDR3 protein is CASSLEKTGGDYGYTF. The CDR3 DNA reads TGTGCCAGCAGCTTAGAAAAGACAGGGGGCGACTATGGCTACACCTTC. Full variable domain (rest looked up from reference TRBV11-3 and TRBJ1-2): EAGVVQSPRYKIIEKKQPVAFWCNPISGHNTLYWYLQNLGQGPELLIRYENEEAVDDSQLPKDRFSAERLKGVDSTLKIQPAELGDSAVYLCASSLEKTGGDYGYTFGSGTRLTVV.

The chain employs TRBV23-1 and TRBJ2-7; 8 positions match TRBD1. TRBV23-1 is placed among ORFs of uncertain function. V gave up 4 bases and J gave up 3 bases; unmatched junction bases: 5. The CDR3 covers 14 residues. The CDR3 reads CASSLGTGYYEQYF. In DNA, the CDR3 is TGCGCCAGCAGTCTGGGGACAGGCTACTACGAGCAGTACTTC.

V usage is TRBV29-1 and J usage is TRBJ2-7, with D possibly being TRBD2 (5 bases). The CDR3 is 13 residues long. V was clipped by 6 bases and J by 0 bases, with 12 bases between them. CDR1 SQVTM and CDR2 ANQGSEA come from the germline V gene. CDR3: CSVHAGNSYEQYF. CDR3 sequence (DNA): TGCAGCGTCCACGCCGGGAACTCCTACGAGCAGTACTTC.

In this sample, this clone turned up once. This rearrangement joins TRBV28 to TRBJ1-2, with a tentative D call TRBD1 (5 bases). CDR1 and CDR2 (germline): MDHEN, SYDVKM. This CDR3 has 14 amino acids. V lost 6 bases and J 3 bases, leaving 14 bases between the germline ends. CDR3 amino acids: CASRIGGTDYGYTF. The CDR3 region has the DNA TGTGCCAGCAGGATTGGAGGGACCGACTATGGCTACACCTTC.

The chain recombines TRBV7-9 with TRBJ2-7; 9 bases are a match to TRBD1. This CDR3 comprises 12 residues. Germline lookup yields CDR1 SEHNR and CDR2 FQNEAQ (reference sequence). V lost 3 bases and J lost 7; bases outside the gene matches: 1. The CDR3 DNA reads TGTGCCAGCAGCTTCGGACAGGGGGAGCAGTACTTC. Its protein product is CASSFGQGEQYF.

V and J are TRBV9 and TRBJ2-7, with TRBD2 matching over 9 bases. V lost 0 bases, J lost 2 bases, and 3 bases stayed unmatched. The CDR3 runs 15 residues. CDR1 and CDR2 (germline): SGDLS, YYNGEE. CDR3 nucleotides: TGTGCCAGCAGCGTAGCGGGGACTAGCCCCTACGAGCAGTACTTC. Protein sequence: CASSVAGTSPYEQYF. Together with reference TRBV9 and TRBJ2-7, the CDR3 gives the full variable domain: DSGVTQTPKHLITATGQRVTLRCSPRSGDLSVYWYQQSLDQGLQFLIQYYNGEERAKGNILERFSAQQFPDLHSELNLSSLELGDSALYFCASSVAGTSPYEQYFGPGTRLTVT.

The J gene is TRBJ2-2, the V gene TRBV29-1; 9 bases are shared with TRBD1. CDR3 length: 14 amino acids. J gave up 4 bases and V 6 bases, and 6 bases lay outside the gene matches. Germline V CDR1 and CDR2: SQVTM, ANQGSEA. The CDR3 nucleotides are TGCAGCGTCGCCGGGACAGGGTCCACCGGGGAGCTGTTTTTT. Translated, it gives CSVAGTGSTGELFF.

This chain joins TRBV6-5 and TRBJ2-7; 7 bases fit TRBD1. V was clipped by 5 bases and J by 5 bases; unmatched bases: 6. The CDR3 sequence is 13 residues long. Germline V CDR1 and CDR2: MNHEY, SVGAGI. CDR3 sequence: CASSTSGGDEQYF. The CDR3 bases are TGTGCCAGCAGTACTTCAGGGGGTGACGAGCAGTACTTC.

This chain links TRBV6-1 with TRBJ2-7; D is undetermined. Trimming stripped 6 bases from V and 3 bases from J, with 9 bases between. Germline lookup yields CDR1 MNHNS and CDR2 SASEGT. CDR3 length equals 12 residues. The CDR3 DNA sequence: TGTGCCAGCAGCGAGAACAGCTACGAGCAGTACTTC. Protein sequence: CASSENSYEQYF.

This CDR3 is CASTGSSYNEQFF. The CDR3 DNA reads TGTGCCAGCACCGGGAGCTCCTACAATGAGCAGTTCTTC. This sequence joins TRBV11-1 and TRBJ2-1; D might be TRBD2 (6 bases). The CDR3 extends over 13 amino acids. Germline CDR1 is SGHAT and CDR2 is FQDESV (reference sequence). V was pared by 7 bases and J by 0 bases, with 7 bases between.

This clone was detected only once. The rearrangement uses TRBV13 and TRBJ2-2; D is unresolved. Deletions cut 3 bases from V and 5 bases from J, with 4 bases between. Germline assignment: CDR1 PRHDT and CDR2 FYEKMQ (reference sequence). The CDR3 runs to 12 residues. CDR3 coding DNA: TGTGCCAGCAGCTTTCGGACCGGGGAGCTGTTTTTT. This encodes CASSFRTGELFF.

As DNA, the CDR3 is TGTGCCAGCAGAATCGGACAGGGGGCTACTTGGGATGAAAAACTGTTTTTT. Amino acid sequence: CASRIGQGATWDEKLFF. This rearrangement joins TRBV27 to TRBJ1-4; 11 bases line up with TRBD1. The CDR3 sequence is 17 residues long. The germline CDR1 and CDR2 sequences are MNHEY and SMNVEV (reference sequence). With V trimmed by 6 bases and J by 6 bases, 12 bases remained unmatched.

The rearrangement uses TRBV6-4 and TRBJ1-5; D is possibly TRBD1 (6 bases). This CDR3 contains 14 residues. V was shortened by 5 bases and J by 2 bases, with 10 bases between the two germline ends. The germline CDR1 and CDR2 sequences are MRHNA and SNTAGT. CDR3 region: CASSLQGGNQPQHF. The CDR3 nucleotides read TGTGCCAGCAGTTTACAGGGCGGCAATCAGCCCCAGCATTTT.

The chain has TRBV7-9 and TRBJ2-1; TRBD1 agrees at 11 bases. V shed 5 bases and J 6 bases; nucleotides not matched to a gene: 9. Germline CDR1 and CDR2: SEHNR and FQNEAQ (reference sequence). The length of the CDR3 is 16 residues. Here the CDR3 reads CASSLAGDRGVNEQFF. The CDR3 DNA reads as TGTGCCAGCAGCCTGGCCGGGGACAGGGGGGTCAATGAGCAGTTCTTC.

The chain joins TRBV5-8 to TRBJ1-1, with D perhaps matching TRBD1 (6 bases). With 1 base removed from V and 8 bases from J, the gap between germline ends came to 9 bases. CDR3 size: 12 residues. Germline V gene lookup returns CDR1 SGHTS and CDR2 YDEGEE. CDR3 residues: CASSLLGGEAFF. CDR3 DNA: TGTGCCAGCAGCTTGTTAGGGGGAGAAGCTTTCTTT.

J is TRBJ2-1 and V is TRBV5-8, with TRBD2 matching over 7 bases. Germline CDR1 reads SGHTS; CDR2 reads YDEGEE. The CDR3 has 17 amino acids. With 2 bases clipped from V and 10 bases from J, the junction kept 18 bases outside the gene matches. CDR3 amino acids: CASSFFYSEPGLREQFF. CDR3 DNA: TGTGCCAGCAGCTTTTTTTATTCCGAACCGGGACTAAGAGAGCAGTTCTTC. Filled out from reference TRBV5-8 and TRBJ2-1, the complete variable domain reads EAGVTQSPTHLIKTRGQQATLRCSPISGHTSVYWYQQALGLGLQFLLWYDEGEERNRGNFPPRFSGRQFPNYSSELNVNALELEDSALYLCASSFFYSEPGLREQFFGPGTRLTVL.